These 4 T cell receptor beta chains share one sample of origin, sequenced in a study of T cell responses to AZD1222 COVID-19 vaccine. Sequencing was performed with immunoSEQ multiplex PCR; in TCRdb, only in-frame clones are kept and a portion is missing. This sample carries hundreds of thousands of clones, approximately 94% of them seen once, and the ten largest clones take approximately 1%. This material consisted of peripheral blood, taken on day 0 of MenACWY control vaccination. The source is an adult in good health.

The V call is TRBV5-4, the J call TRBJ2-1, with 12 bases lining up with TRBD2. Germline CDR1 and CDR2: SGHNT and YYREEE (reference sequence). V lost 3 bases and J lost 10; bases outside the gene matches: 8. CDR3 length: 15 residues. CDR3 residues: CASSSASGGAHEQFF. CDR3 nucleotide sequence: TGTGCCAGCAGCTCGGCTAGCGGGGGGGCCCACGAGCAGTTCTTC.

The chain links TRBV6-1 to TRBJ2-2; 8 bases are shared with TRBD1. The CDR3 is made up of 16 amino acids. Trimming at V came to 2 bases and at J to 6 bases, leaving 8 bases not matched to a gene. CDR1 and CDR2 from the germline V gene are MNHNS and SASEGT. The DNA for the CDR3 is TGTGCCAGCAGTGAAAGTAGGGCACAGGGGGCCGGGGAGCTGTTTTTT. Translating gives CASSESRAQGAGELFF.

The CDR3 DNA is TGTGCCAGCAGTGAGGGGGGGAGGGAAGCTTTCTTT. Its protein product is CASSEGGREAFF. V and J are TRBV12-3 or TRBV12-4 and TRBJ1-1; TRBD1 is a possible D gene (6 bases). V lost 5 bases and J lost 8, with 12 bases in between. This CDR3 has 12 residues.

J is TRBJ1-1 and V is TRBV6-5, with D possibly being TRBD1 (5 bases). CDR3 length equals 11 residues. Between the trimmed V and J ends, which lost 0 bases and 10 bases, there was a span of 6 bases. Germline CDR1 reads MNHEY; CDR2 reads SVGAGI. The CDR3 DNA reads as TGTGCCAGCAGTTACTCGGGGGGAGCTTTCTTT. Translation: CASSYSGGAFF.